This TCR beta chain was documented in a study of shared clonotypes between healthy human individuals. Trimming pared 0 bases from V and 1 base from J, leaving 8 bases between. Germline V CDR1 and CDR2: SGHRS, YFSETQ. The CDR3 is 14 amino acids. Generated by immunoSEQ multiplex PCR, the TCRdb table keeps only in-frame clones and is missing some. The sample carries over a million clones, roughly 95% recorded once. Note on this clone: The sample contains more than one DNA sequence encoding this CDR3.

This chain joins TRBV5-1 and TRBJ2-7; unclear D gene. The source material was naive CD4+ T cells sorted from blood. Subset of the sample: CD45RA+ positively selected. This TCR came from a man younger than 45 in good health. CDR3 region: CASSLGTASYEQYF. CDR3 nucleotide sequence: TGCGCCAGCAGCTTGGGGACGGCTTCCTACGAGCAGTACTTC.